This T cell receptor beta chain was obtained from a study of T cell changes during pregnancy in multiple sclerosis. Between the trimmed V and J ends, which lost 4 bases and 1 base, there was a span of 7 bases. Germline V gene sequence: CDR1 MDHEN, CDR2 SYDVKM. The CDR3 consists of 13 residues. This clone has more than one count but fewer than ten. The table came from immunoSEQ multiplex PCR; TCRdb's copy has only in-frame clones and leaves some out. The repertoire has approximately 69,000 clones, around nine tenths of them found once; the top ten carry less than 2.5%. Here the sequenced sample was peripheral blood, taken in the second trimester of pregnancy. The chain employs TRBV28 and TRBJ1-1; a possible D gene is TRBD1 (6 bases). The receptor comes from a female donor in good health, enrolled as a control in a pregnancy study. CDR3 loop: CASSSTGNTEAFF. In DNA form, the CDR3 reads TGTGCCAGCAGTTCGACAGGGAACACTGAAGCTTTCTTT.